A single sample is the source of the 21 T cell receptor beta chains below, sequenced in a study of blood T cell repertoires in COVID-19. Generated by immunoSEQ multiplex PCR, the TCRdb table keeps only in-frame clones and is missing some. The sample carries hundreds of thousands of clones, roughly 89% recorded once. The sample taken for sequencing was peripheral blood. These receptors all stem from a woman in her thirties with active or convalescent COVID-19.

For the CDR3, the DNA is TGTGCCAGCAGCTTAGTGGGCTCTGGTAATGAGCAGTTCTTC. Its translation: CASSLVGSGNEQFF. The rearrangement joins TRBV11-2 to TRBJ2-1; D is unresolved. The CDR3 spans 14 residues. Per germline, CDR1 SGHAT and CDR2 FQNNGV. V shed 1 base and J shed 7 bases, with 11 bases lying between them.

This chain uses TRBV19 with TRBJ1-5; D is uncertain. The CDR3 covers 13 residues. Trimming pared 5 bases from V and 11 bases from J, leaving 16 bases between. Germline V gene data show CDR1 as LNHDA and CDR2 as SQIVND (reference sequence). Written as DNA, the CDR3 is TGTGCCAGTAGTTATACACCGCCAGTGGCCCAGCATTTT. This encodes CASSYTPPVAQHF.

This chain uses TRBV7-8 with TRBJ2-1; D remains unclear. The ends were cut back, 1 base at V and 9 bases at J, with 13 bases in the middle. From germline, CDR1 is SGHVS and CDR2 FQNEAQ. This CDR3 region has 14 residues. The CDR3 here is CASSLGWAMGEQFF. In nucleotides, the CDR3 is TGTGCCAGCAGCTTAGGGTGGGCCATGGGTGAGCAGTTCTTC.

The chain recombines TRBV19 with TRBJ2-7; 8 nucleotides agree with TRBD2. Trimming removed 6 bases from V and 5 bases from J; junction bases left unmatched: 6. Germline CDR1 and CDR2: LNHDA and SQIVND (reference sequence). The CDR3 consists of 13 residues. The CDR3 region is CASSPGGLHEQYF. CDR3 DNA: TGTGCCAGTAGCCCGGGGGGGTTACACGAGCAGTACTTC.

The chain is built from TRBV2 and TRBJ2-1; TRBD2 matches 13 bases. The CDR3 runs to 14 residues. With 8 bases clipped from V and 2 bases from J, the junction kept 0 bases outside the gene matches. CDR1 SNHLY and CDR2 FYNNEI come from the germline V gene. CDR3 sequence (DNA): TGTGCCAGCGGGACTAGCGGGACCTACAATGAGCAGTTCTTC. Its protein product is CASGTSGTYNEQFF. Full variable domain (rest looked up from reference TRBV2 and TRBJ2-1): EPEVTQTPSHQVTQMGQEVILRCVPISNHLYFYWYRQILGQKVEFLVSFYNNEISEKSEIFDDQFSVERPDGSNFTLKIRSTKLEDSAMYFCASGTSGTYNEQFFGPGTRLTVL.

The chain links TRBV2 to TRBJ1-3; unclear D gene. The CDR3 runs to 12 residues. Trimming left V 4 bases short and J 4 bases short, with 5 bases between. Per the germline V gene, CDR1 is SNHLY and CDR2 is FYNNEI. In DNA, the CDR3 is TGTGCCAGCAGTGCCGAGGGAAACACCATATATTTT. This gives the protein CASSAEGNTIYF. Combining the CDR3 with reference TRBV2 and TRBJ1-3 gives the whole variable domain EPEVTQTPSHQVTQMGQEVILRCVPISNHLYFYWYRQILGQKVEFLVSFYNNEISEKSEIFDDQFSVERPDGSNFTLKIRSTKLEDSAMYFCASSAEGNTIYFGEGSWLTVV.

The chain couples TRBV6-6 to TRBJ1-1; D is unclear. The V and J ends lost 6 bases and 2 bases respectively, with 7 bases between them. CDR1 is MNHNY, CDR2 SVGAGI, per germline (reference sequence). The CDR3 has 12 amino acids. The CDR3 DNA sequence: TGTGCCAGCAGACCCACAAACACTGAAGCTTTCTTT. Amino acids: CASRPTNTEAFF.

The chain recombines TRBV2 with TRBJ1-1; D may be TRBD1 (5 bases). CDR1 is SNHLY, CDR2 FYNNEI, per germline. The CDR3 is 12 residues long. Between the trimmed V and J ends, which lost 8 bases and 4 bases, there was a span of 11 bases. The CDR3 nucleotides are TGTGCCAGCTTTAGACAGACCACTGAAGCTTTCTTT. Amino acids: CASFRQTTEAFF.

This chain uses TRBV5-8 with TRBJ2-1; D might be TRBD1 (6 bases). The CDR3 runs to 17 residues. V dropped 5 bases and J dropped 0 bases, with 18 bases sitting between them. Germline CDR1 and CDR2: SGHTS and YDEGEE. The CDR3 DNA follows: TGTGCCAGCAGTGGGGGCCAACCAGCGAGCTCCTACAATGAGCAGTTCTTC. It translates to CASSGGQPASSYNEQFF.

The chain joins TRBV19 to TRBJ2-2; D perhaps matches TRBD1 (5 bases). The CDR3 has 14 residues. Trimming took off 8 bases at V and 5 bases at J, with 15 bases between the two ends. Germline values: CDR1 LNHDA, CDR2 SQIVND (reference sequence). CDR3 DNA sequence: TGTGCCAGTGTCTACCTACCAGGGACCGGGGAGCTGTTTTTT. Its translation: CASVYLPGTGELFF.

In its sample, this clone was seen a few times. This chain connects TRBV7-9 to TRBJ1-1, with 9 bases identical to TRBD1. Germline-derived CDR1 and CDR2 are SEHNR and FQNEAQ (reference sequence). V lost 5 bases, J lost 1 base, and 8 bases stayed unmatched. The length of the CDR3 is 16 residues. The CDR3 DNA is TGTGCCAGCAGCGCTAAGACAGGGGGTAGGAACACTGAAGCTTTCTTT. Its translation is CASSAKTGGRNTEAFF.

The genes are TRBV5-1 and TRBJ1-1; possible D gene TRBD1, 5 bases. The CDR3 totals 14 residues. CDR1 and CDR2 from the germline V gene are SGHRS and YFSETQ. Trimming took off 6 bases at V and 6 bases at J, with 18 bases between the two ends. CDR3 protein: CASIPTGGASEAFF. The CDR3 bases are TGCGCCAGCATCCCAACTGGTGGGGCCTCTGAAGCTTTCTTT.

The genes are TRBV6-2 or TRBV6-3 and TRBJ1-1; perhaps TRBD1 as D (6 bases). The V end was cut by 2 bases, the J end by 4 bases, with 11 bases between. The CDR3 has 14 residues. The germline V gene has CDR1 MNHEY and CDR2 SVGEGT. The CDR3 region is CASSYGQGSTEAFF. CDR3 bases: TGTGCCAGCAGTTACGGTCAGGGGAGCACTGAAGCTTTCTTT.

CDR3 nucleotides: TGCAGTGCTAGTTGGCAGTCCTCCTATAATTCACCCCTCCACTTT. This encodes CSASWQSSYNSPLHF. The genes are TRBV20-1 and TRBJ1-6; D uncertain. V shed 3 bases and J shed 0 bases, with 9 bases lying between them. The CDR3 is 15 amino acids. Germline V gives CDR1 DFQATT, CDR2 SNEGSKA (reference sequence).

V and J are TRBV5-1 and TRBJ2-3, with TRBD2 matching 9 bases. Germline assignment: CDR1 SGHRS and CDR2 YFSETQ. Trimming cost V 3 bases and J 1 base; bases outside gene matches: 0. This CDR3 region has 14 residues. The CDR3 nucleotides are TGCGCCAGCAGCTGGACTAGCGGCACAGATACGCAGTATTTT. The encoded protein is CASSWTSGTDTQYF. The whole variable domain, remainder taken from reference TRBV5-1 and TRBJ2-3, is KAGVTQTPRYLIKTRGQQVTLSCSPISGHRSVSWYQQTPGQGLQFLFEYFSETQRNKGNFPGRFSGRQFSNSRSEMNVSTLELGDSALYLCASSWTSGTDTQYFGPGTRLTVL.

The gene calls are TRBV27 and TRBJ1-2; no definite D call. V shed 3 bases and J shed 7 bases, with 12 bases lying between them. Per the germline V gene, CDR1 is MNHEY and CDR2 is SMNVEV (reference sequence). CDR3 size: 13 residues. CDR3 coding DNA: TGTGCCAGCAGTTTGAGGAAAGAGGCTGGCTACACCTTC. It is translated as CASSLRKEAGYTF.

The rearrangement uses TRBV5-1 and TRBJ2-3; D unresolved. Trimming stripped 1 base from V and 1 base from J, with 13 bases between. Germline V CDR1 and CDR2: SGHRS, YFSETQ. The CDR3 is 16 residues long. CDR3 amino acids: CASSLLPAQGTDTQYF. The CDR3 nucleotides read TGCGCCAGCAGCTTGCTTCCGGCCCAGGGCACAGATACGCAGTATTTT.

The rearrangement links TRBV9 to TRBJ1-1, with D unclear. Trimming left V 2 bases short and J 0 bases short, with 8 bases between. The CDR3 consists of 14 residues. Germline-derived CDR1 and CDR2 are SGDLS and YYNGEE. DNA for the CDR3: TGTGCCAGCAGCGTCGGTATCATGAACACTGAAGCTTTCTTT. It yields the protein CASSVGIMNTEAFF.

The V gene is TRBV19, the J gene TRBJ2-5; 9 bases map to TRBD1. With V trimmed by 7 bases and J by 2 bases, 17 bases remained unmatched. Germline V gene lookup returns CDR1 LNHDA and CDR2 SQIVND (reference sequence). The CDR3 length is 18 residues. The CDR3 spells CASTNTESTGQGQETQYF. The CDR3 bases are TGTGCCAGTACCAATACGGAATCTACTGGACAGGGGCAAGAGACCCAGTACTTC.

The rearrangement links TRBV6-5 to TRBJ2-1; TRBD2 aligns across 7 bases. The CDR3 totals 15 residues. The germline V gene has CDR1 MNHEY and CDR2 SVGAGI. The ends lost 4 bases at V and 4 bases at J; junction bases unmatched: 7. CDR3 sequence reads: CASSSAGVGYNEQFF. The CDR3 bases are TGTGCCAGCAGTTCCGCGGGGGTCGGTTACAATGAGCAGTTCTTC.

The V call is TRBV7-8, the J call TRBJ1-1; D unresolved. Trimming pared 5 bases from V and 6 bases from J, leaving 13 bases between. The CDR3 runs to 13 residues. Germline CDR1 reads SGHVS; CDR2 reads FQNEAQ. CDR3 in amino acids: CASSPVSSAEAFF. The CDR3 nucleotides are TGTGCCAGCAGCCCGGTTTCTAGTGCTGAAGCTTTCTTT. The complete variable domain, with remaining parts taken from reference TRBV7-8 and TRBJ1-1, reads GAGVSQSPRYKVAKRGQDVALRCDPISGHVSLFWYQQALGQGPEFLTYFQNEAQLDKSGLPSDRFFAERPEGSVSTLKIQRTQQEDSAVYLCASSPVSSAEAFFGQGTRLTVV.